This record concerns one TCR beta chain sequence. The CDR3 contains 17 residues. CDR1 and CDR2 from the germline V gene are ENHRY and SYGVKD. V gave up 2 bases and J gave up 4 bases; unmatched junction bases: 5. The record originates from a study of blood T cells in healthy people across ages. The second PCR ran roughly 6 to 11 cycles with a sample-barcoded 5' primer and J-beta primers. Tags on each cDNA molecule came from a template-switch adaptor with 12 random nucleotides. Every sample produced at least 3 million CDR3-containing paired-end reads. MiXCR was run by TCRdb on the 5' RACE reads, yielding one entry per CDR3 protein. This sample yields roughly 500,000 distinct CDR3 sequences, of which around 24% are seen a single time; 8.7% belongs to the top ten. These same records also appear under a second study, on T cells of mothers and their children.

The rearrangement uses TRBV10-3 and TRBJ2-3; 14 nucleotides agree with TRBD2. The sequence was collected from a boy younger than 18 in good health. The specimen was blood. For the CDR3, the DNA is TGTGCCATCAGTGAGGCGGGACTAGCGGGAGCATCAGATACGCAGTATTTT. Translation gives CAISEAGLAGASDTQYF.